The 7 T cell receptor beta chains below were found in one sample sequenced in a study of T cells in Graves' hyperthyroidism and ophthalmopathy. TCR beta CDR3 region amplification was performed from RNA transcripts. TCR CDR3 underwent first-round RT-PCR with the HTBI primer set. Via MiXCR, TCRdb re-called the multiplex PCR reads, giving one row per CDR3 protein. The sample includes under 400,000 distinct CDR3 sequences, about 16% seen only once; the top ten take about 20%. Sequencing used blood. These receptors were obtained from a woman in her sixties or seventies with Graves' ophthalmopathy.

The CDR3 spells CASSLTPSSSYEQYF. In DNA, the CDR3 is TGTGCCAGCAGCTTAACCCCGTCGTCTAGCTACGAGCAGTACTTC. The chain combines TRBV7-2 with TRBJ2-7; no clear D gene. The CDR3 has 15 residues. Germline CDR1 and CDR2: SGHTA and FQGNSA. Deletions cut 2 bases from V and 3 bases from J, with 14 bases between.

This clonotype was seen ten or more times. The V call is TRBV28, the J call TRBJ2-3; TRBD1 matches 9 bases. V lost 6 bases and J lost 9; bases outside the gene matches: 16. The length of the CDR3 is 16 residues. Germline V lookup: CDR1 MDHEN, CDR2 SYDVKM. The CDR3 reads CASSGATGQGMGTQYF. CDR3 DNA: TGTGCCAGCAGCGGCGCCACGGGACAGGGAATGGGGACGCAGTATTTT.

This clonotype has at least ten counts. Germline and junction disagree at one end, which may indicate a read error. The J gene is TRBJ2-3, the V gene TRBV7-9, with TRBD1 identical over 8 bases. From germline, CDR1 is SEHNR and CDR2 FQNEAQ (reference sequence). CDR3 length: 14 residues. In nucleotides, the CDR3 is TGCGCCAGCAGCTTGGACAGGGCGACAGATACGCAGTATTTT. It translates to CASSLDRATDTQYF. Together with reference TRBV7-9 and TRBJ2-3, the CDR3 gives the full variable domain: DTGVSQNPRHKITKRGQNVTFRCDPISEHNRLYWYRQTLGQGPEFLTYFQNEAQLEKSRLLSDRFSAERPKGSFSTLEIQRTEQGDSAMYLCASSLDRATDTQYFGPGTRLTVL.

This rearrangement joins TRBV12-3 or TRBV12-4 to TRBJ2-7, with 9 bases fitting TRBD1. This CDR3 contains 15 residues. The ends lost 5 bases at V and 6 bases at J; junction bases unmatched: 11. CDR3 sequence reads: CASSNGQGRWVEQYF. CDR3 bases: TGTGCCAGCAGTAACGGACAGGGGAGGTGGGTCGAGCAGTACTTC.

This clonotype has more than one count but fewer than ten. The CDR3 DNA sequence: TGCGCCAGCAGCATTCCTAATACTAGCGGGAGGGCCGGCGACAAAAACATTCAGTACTTC. As protein: CASSIPNTSGRAGDKNIQYF. The gene calls are TRBV5-1 and TRBJ2-4; 13 nucleotides line up with TRBD2. The CDR3 totals 20 residues. After removal of 4 bases from V and 3 bases from J, the junction contained 16 bases not matched to a gene. CDR1 is SGHRS and CDR2 is YFSETQ in the germline V gene.

Points on this clonotype: At one boundary the junction diverges from the germline segment, which might be a read error. The V gene is TRBV7-8, the J gene TRBJ1-1; D is possibly TRBD1 (5 bases). This CDR3 comprises 13 residues. CDR1 is SGHVS, CDR2 FQNEAQ, per germline. The CDR3 DNA follows: TGTGTCAGCAGCTTAGTGGTAGGGGCAGGAGCTTTCTTT. The encoded protein is CVSSLVVGAGAFF.

In this sample, this clonotype turned up many times. The chain employs TRBV25-1 and TRBJ2-5; TRBD1 might be the D (6 bases). The length of the CDR3 is 15 residues. V lost 4 bases to trimming and J lost 2 bases, with 14 bases between them. Germline-derived CDR1 and CDR2 are MGHDK and SYGVNS. For the CDR3, the DNA is TGTGCCAGCAGTGCGTTCACAGGGAGACAAGAGACCCAGTACTTC. Translation: CASSAFTGRQETQYF. Drawing the rest from reference TRBV25-1 and TRBJ2-5, the complete variable domain is EADIYQTPRYLVIGTGKKITLECSQTMGHDKMYWYQQDPGMELHLIHYSYGVNSTEKGDLSSESTVSRIRTEHFPLTLESARPSHTSQYLCASSAFTGRQETQYFGPGTRLLVL.